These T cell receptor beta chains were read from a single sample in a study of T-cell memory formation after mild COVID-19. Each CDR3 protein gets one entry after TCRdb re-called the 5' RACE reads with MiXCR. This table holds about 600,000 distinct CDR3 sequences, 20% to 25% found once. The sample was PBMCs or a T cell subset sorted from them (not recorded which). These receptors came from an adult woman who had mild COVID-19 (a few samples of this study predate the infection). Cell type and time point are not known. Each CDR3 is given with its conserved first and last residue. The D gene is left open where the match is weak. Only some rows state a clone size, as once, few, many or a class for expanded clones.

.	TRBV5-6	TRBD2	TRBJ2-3	TGTGCCAGCAGCTACCGCTACCTTAGCGGGTCGGCGGTAGATACGCAGTATTTT	CASSYRYLSGSAVDTQYF
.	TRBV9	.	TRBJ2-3	TGTGCCAGCAGCGTAGAGGGCCCCCCCGATACGCAGTATTTT	CASSVEGPPDTQYF
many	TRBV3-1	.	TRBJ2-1	TGTGCCAGCAGCCAGAGGCCACTATCCTACAATGAGCAGTTCTTC	CASSQRPLSYNEQFF
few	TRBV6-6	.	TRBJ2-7	TGTGCCAGCAGTTACTCGGACTTTTTGGGGGCCGAGCAGTACTTC	CASSYSDFLGAEQYF
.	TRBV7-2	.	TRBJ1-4	TGTGCCAGCAGCGTCTACAGGGATGGGAATGAAAAACTGTTTTTT	CASSVYRDGNEKLFF
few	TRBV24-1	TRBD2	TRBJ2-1	TGTGCCACCAGTGAGGCTAGCGGCATATACAATGAGCAGTTCTTC	CATSEASGIYNEQFF
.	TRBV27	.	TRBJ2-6	TGTGCCAGCAGTTATCGGGGGTATGGGTCGTCTGGGGCCAACGTCCTGACTTTC	CASSYRGYGSSGANVLTF
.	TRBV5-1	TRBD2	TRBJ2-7	TGCGCCAGCAGCGAGGGACTAGGGGGGACCGAGCAGTACTTC	CASSEGLGGTEQYF
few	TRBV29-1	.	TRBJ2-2	TGCAGCGTTGATGGCAAGAACACCGGGGAGCTGTTTTTT	CSVDGKNTGELFF
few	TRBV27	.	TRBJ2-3	TGTGCCAGCAGGGGGACTTATTCCTCCTCAGATACGCAGTATTTT	CASRGTYSSSDTQYF
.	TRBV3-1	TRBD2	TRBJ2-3	TGTGCCAGCAGCCGAAGTCTAGCGGGGGGCTTCACAGATACGCAGTATTTT	CASSRSLAGGFTDTQYF
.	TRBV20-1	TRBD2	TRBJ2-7	TGCAGTGCTAGAGATTTGTCCGGGTCGAGCGGGAGTTTTCACGAGCAGTACTTC	CSARDLSGSSGSFHEQYF
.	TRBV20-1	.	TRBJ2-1	TGCAGTGCTAGAGACGTAGGCCAACCGTACAATGAGCAGTTCTTC	CSARDVGQPYNEQFF
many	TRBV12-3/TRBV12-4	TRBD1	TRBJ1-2	TGTGCCAGCAGAAGGACAGGGAACTATGGCTACACCTTC	CASRRTGNYGYTF
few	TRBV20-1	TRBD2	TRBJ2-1	TGCAGTGCTAGAGGGACTAGCGGGAGTACAATCAATGAGCAGTTCTTC	CSARGTSGSTINEQFF
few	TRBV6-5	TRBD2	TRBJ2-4	TGTGCCAGCAGTTACGCTGGGGGGAGGGAAAACATTCAGTACTTC	CASSYAGGRENIQYF
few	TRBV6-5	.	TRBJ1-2	TGTGCCAGCAGTTACGACCCGAACCTTGCAGAACTCTATGGCTACACCTTC	CASSYDPNLAELYGYTF
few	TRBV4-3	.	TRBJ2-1	TGCGCCAGCAGCCAAGAACTCCAACGGGGTAGCGATGAGCAGTTCTTC	CASSQELQRGSDEQFF
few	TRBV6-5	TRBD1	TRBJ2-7	TGTGCCAGCAGACCCGGGACAGGTGGGAGCTACGAGCAGTACTTC	CASRPGTGGSYEQYF
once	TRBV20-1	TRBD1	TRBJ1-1	TGCAGTGCTAGTAGGGACAGAGTCCTGGTCGGTGAGGCTTTCTTT	CSASRDRVLVGEAFF
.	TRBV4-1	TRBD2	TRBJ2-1	TGCGCCAGCAGCCAAGTGATTAGCGGGGGGGCCGATGAGCAGTTCTTC	CASSQVISGGADEQFF
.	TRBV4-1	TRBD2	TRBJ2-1	TGCGCCAGCAGCCAAGTTACTAGCGGGGATGAGCAGTTCTTC	CASSQVTSGDEQFF
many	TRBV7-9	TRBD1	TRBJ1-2	TGTGCCAGCAGCTCCGACAGGGGCTATGGCTACACCTTC	CASSSDRGYGYTF
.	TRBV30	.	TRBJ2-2	TGTGCCTGGAGTACGGGGACCGGGGAGCTGTTTTTT	CAWSTGTGELFF
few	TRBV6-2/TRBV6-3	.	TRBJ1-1	TGTGCCAGCTCTGAAGGGAACACTGAAGCTTTCTTT	CASSEGNTEAFF
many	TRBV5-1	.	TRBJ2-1	TGCGCCAGCAGCGTAAGTCAGGGAACCAATGAGCAGTTCTTC	CASSVSQGTNEQFF
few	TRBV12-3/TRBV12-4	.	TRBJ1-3	TGTGCCAGCAGTTTAGTCGGAGGGGTAGACACCATATATTTT	CASSLVGGVDTIYF
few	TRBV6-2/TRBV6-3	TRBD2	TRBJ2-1	TGTGCCAGCAGTTACTCGACTAGCGGGAGATTCGGCAATGAGCAGTTCTTC	CASSYSTSGRFGNEQFF
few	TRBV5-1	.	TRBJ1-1	TGCGCCAGCAGCGCTCGGAACGAAGGGACTGAAGCTTTCTTT	CASSARNEGTEAFF
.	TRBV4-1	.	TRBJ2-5	TGCGCCAGCAGCCAAGATTACTCTAGTACCGCGGAGACCCAGTACTTC	CASSQDYSSTAETQYF
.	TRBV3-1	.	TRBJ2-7	TGTGCCAGCAGCCCGGATGGACAGAAAAACTCCTACGAGCAGTACTTC	CASSPDGQKNSYEQYF
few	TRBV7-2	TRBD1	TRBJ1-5	TGTGCCAGCAGCTTAGCCGGACAGGTTAATCAGCCCCAGCATTTT	CASSLAGQVNQPQHF
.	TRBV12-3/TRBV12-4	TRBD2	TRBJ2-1	TGTGCCAGCAGTCTAGCGGGAGGGCCCCACAATGAGCAGTTCTTC	CASSLAGGPHNEQFF
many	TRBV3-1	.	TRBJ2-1	TGTGCCAGCAGCCAAGGACTTGGACAGAACACCTACAATGAGCAGTTCTTC	CASSQGLGQNTYNEQFF
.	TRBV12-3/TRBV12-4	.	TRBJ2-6	TGTGCCAGTGAGGGGTCTGGGGCCAACGTCCTGACTTTC	CASEGSGANVLTF
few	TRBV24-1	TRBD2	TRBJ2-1	TGTGCCACCAGTGGGACTAGCGGGAGTCGTTGGGATGAGCAGTTCTTC	CATSGTSGSRWDEQFF
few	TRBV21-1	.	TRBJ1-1	TGTGCCAGCAGCAGCGGATGGGAATCGGTCACTGAAGCTTTCTTT	CASSSGWESVTEAFF
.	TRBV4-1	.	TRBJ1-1	TGCGCCAGCAGCCAAGAGGTGGGGGCGAACACTGAAGCTTTCTTT	CASSQEVGANTEAFF
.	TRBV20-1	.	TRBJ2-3	TGCAGTGCTAGACAGGGATTCACAGATACGCAGTATTTT	CSARQGFTDTQYF
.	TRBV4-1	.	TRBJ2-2	TGCGCCAGCAGCTTCCCACCGACGGGTACGAACACCGGGGAGCTGTTTTTT	CASSFPPTGTNTGELFF
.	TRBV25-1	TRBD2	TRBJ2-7	TGTGCCAGCGCCGAGGGGGGACTAGCGGGCCTCTACGAGCAGTACTTC	CASAEGGLAGLYEQYF
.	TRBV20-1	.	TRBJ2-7	TGCAGTGCTAGGGCTAGCGCTGACTACGAGCAGTACTTC	CSARASADYEQYF
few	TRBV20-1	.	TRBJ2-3	TGCAGTGCTAGAAGCCGGCGCGGAGGGGTTACTCGCACAGATACGCAGTATTTT	CSARSRRGGVTRTDTQYF
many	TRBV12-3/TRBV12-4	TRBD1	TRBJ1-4	TGTGCCAGCAGTTTACAGGGGGTTGAAAAACTGTTTTTT	CASSLQGVEKLFF
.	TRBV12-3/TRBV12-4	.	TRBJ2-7	TGTGCCAGCAGTTTAGGGGAAAATGACGAGCAGTACTTC	CASSLGENDEQYF
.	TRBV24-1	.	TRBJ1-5	TGTGCCACCAGTGATTCGACGTCCCCGGGGCCCCAGCATTTT	CATSDSTSPGPQHF
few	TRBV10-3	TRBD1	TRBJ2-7	TGTGCCATCAGTGACAGGGGGCAACACGAGCAGTACTTC	CAISDRGQHEQYF
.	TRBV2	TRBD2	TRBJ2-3	TGTGCCAGCAGGCTCGCCGGGGGGGCGGAAGATACGCAGTATTTT	CASRLAGGAEDTQYF
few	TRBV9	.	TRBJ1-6	TGTGCCAGCAGCGTAGCCGACAGCGGGAATTCACCCCTCCACTTT	CASSVADSGNSPLHF
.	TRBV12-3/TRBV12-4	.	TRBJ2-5	TGTGCCAGCAGTTTTAATGGGGAGACCCAGTACTTC	CASSFNGETQYF
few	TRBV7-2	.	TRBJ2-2	TGTGCCAGCAGTTCGTTCGGGGAGCTGTTTTTT	CASSSFGELFF
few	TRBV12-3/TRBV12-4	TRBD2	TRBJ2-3	TGTGCCAGCAGAGCGAGAGCGGGAACCCCAGATACGCAGTATTTT	CASRARAGTPDTQYF
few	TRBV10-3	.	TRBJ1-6	TGTGCCATCAGTGAGACTCATGATCTTCCGCCCCTCCACTTT	CAISETHDLPPLHF
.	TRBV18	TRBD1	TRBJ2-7	TGTGCCAGCTCACCAGAGGGGGCAGCCGGCTACGAGCAGTACTTC	CASSPEGAAGYEQYF